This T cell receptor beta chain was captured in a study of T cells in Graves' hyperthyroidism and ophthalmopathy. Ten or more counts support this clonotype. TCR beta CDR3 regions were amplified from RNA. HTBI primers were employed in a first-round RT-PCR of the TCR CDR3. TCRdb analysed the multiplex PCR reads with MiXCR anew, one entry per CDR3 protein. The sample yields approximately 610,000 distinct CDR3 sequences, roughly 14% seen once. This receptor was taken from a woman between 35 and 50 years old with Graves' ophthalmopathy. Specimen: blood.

DNA for the CDR3: TGTGCCACCAGTGATCCCGGATGGGGGGGTGGGAACACTGAAGCTTTCTTT. Its protein is CATSDPGWGGGNTEAFF. The chain combines TRBV24-1 with TRBJ1-1, with D maybe TRBD1 (5 bases). Germline CDR1 and CDR2: KGHDR and SFDVKD. V was shortened by 3 bases and J by 1 base, with 17 bases between the two germline ends. The CDR3 is 17 amino acids.